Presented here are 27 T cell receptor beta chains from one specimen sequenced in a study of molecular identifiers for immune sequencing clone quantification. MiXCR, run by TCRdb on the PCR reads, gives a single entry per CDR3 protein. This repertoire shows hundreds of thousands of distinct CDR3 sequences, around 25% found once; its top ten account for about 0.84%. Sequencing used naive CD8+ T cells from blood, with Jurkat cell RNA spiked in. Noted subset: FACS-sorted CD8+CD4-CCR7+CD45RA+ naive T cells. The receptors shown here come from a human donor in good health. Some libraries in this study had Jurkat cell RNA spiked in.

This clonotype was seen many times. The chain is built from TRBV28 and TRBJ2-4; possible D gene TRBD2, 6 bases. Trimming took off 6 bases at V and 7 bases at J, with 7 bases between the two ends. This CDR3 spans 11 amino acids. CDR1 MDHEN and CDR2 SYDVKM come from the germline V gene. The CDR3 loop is CASSRGNIQYF. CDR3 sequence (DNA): TGTGCCAGCAGCCGGGGGAACATTCAGTACTTC.

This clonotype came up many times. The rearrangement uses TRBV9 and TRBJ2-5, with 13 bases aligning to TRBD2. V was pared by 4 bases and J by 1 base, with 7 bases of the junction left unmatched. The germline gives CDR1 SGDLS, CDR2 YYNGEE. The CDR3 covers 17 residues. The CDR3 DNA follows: TGTGCCAGCAGCCCGGGACTAGCGGGGACAACCCAAGAGACCCAGTACTTC. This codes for CASSPGLAGTTQETQYF.

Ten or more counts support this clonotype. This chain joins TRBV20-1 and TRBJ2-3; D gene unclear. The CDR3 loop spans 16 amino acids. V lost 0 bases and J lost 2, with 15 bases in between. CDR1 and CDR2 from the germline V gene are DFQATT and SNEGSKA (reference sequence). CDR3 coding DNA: TGCAGTGCTAGAGATCCGACTGCCACTTTCACAGATACGCAGTATTTT. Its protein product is CSARDPTATFTDTQYF.

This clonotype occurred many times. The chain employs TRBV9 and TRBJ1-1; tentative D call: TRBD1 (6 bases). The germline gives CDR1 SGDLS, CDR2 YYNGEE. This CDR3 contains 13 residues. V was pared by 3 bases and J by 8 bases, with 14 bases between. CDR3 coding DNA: TGTGCCAGCAGCGCCCTGGGGGCAGGAGAAGCTTTCTTT. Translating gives CASSALGAGEAFF.

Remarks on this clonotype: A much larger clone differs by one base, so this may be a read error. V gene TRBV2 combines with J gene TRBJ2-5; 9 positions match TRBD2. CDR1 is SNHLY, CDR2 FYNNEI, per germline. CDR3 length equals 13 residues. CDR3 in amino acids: CTSRGLASETQYF. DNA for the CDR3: TGTACCAGCAGGGGACTAGCTAGCGAGACCCAGTACTTC.

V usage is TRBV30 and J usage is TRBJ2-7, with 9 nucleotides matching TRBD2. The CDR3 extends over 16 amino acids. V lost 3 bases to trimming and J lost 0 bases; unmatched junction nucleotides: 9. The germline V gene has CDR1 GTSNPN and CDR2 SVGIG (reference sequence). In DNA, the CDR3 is TGTGCCTGGAGGCACCGGAGCGGGGGGCTCTCCTACGAGCAGTACTTC. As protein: CAWRHRSGGLSYEQYF.

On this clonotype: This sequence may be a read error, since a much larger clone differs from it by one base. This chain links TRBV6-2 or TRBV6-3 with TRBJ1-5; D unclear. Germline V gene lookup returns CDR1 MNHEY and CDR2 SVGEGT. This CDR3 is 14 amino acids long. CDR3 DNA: TGTGCCAGCAGTTACGGTCGGTTGAATCAGCCCCCGCATTTT. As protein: CASSYGRLNQPPHF.

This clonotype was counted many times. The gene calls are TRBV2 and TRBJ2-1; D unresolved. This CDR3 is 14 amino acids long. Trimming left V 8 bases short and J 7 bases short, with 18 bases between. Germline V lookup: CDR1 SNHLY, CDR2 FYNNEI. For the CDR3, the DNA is TGTGCCAGCGACGTTCCTTCGCAGGCTAATGAGCAGTTCTTC. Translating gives CASDVPSQANEQFF.

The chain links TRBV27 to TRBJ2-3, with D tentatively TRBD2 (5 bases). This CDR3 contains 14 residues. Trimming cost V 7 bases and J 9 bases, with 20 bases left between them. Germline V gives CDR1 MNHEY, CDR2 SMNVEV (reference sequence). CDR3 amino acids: CASNLDNLPGTQYF. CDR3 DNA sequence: TGTGCCAGCAATCTAGACAATCTGCCGGGGACGCAGTATTTT.

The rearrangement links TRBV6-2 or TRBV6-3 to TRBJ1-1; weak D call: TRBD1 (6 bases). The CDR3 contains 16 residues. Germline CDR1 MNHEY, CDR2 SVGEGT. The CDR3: CKIEGGGASANTEAFF. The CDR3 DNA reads TGTAAGATTGAAGGGGGGGGCGCATCGGCAAACACTGAAGCTTTCTTT.

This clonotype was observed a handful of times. In DNA, the CDR3 is TGTGCCAGCAGTTACAGTGACAGGGCCTCCTACGAGCAGTACTTC. Translated: CASSYSDRASYEQYF. The J gene is TRBJ2-7, the V gene TRBV6-6; 7 bases match TRBD1. CDR3 size: 15 residues. V lost 2 bases to trimming and J lost 0 bases; unmatched junction nucleotides: 4. The germline V gene encodes CDR1 MNHNY and CDR2 SVGAGI (reference sequence).

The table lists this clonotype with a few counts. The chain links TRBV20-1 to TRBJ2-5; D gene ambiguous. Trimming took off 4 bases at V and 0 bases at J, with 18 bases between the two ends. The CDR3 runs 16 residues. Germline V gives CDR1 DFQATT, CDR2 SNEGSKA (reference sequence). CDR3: CSAKYVGGPYQETQYF. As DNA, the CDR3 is TGCAGTGCTAAGTATGTAGGCGGACCGTACCAAGAGACCCAGTACTTC.

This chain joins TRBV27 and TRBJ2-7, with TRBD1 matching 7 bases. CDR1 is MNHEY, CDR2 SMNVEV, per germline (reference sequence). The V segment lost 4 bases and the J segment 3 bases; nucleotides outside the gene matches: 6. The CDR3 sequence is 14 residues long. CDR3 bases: TGTGCCAGCAGTTCGAACGACAGGGACTACGAGCAGTACTTC. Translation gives CASSSNDRDYEQYF.

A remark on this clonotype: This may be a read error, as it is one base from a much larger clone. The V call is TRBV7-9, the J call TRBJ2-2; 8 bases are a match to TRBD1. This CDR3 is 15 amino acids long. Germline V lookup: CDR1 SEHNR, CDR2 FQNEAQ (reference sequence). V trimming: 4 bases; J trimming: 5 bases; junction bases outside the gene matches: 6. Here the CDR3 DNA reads TGTGCCAGCAGCTCCGGACAGGGACAAACCGGGGAGCTGTTTTTT. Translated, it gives CASSSGQGQTGELFF.

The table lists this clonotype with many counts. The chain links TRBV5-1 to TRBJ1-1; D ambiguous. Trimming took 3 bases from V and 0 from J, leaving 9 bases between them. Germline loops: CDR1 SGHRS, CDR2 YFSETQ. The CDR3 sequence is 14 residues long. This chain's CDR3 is CASSWELMNTEAFF. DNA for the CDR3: TGCGCCAGCAGCTGGGAGCTTATGAACACTGAAGCTTTCTTT.

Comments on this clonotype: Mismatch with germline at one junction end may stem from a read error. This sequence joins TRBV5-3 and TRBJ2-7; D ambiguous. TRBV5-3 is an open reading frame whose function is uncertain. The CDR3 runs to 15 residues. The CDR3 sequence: CASSLVDLRSYEQYF. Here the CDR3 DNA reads TGTGCCAGCAGCTTGGTCGATTTGAGGTCCTACGAGCAGTACTTC.

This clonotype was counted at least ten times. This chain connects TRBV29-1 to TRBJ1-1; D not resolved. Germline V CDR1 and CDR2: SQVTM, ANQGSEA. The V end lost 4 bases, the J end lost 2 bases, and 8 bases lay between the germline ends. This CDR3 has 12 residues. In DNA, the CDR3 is TGCAGCGTTGTCGGTAGTAACACTGAAGCTTTCTTT. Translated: CSVVGSNTEAFF.

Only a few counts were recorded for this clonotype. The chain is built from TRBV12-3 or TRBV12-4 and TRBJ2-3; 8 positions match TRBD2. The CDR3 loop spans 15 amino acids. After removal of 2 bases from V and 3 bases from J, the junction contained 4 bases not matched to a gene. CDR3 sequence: CASSLMRGATDTQYF. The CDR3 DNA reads TGTGCCAGCAGTTTAATGCGGGGGGCGACAGATACGCAGTATTTT.

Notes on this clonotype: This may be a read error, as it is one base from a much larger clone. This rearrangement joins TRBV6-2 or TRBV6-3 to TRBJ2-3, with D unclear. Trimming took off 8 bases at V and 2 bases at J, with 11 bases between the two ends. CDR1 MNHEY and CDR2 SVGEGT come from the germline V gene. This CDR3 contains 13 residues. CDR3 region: CASGRANTDTQYF. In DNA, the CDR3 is TGTGCCAGCGGCCGGGCGAACACAGATACGCAGTATTTT.

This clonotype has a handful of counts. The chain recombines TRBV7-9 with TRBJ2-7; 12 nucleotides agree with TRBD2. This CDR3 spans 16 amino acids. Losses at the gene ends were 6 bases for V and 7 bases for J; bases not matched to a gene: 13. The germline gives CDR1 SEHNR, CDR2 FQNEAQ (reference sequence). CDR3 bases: TGTGCCAGCAGTCTTGAAGGACTAGCGGGAATGGGGGAGCAGTACTTC. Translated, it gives CASSLEGLAGMGEQYF.

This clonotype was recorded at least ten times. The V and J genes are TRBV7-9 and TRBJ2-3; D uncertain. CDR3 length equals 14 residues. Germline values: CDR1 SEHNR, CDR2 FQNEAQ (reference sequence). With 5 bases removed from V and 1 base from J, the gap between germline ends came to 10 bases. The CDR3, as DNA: TGTGCCAGCAGCCCAGGAAGGGGCACAGATACGCAGTATTTT. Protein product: CASSPGRGTDTQYF.

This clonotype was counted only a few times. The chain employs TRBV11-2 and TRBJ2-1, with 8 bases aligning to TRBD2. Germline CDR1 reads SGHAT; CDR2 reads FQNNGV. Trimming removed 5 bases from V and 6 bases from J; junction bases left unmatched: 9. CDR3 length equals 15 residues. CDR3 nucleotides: TGTGCCAGCAGCCCCCGGGGGGGTGCGAGCAATGAGCAGTTCTTC. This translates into CASSPRGGASNEQFF.

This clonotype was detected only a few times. CDR3 nucleotide sequence: TGTGCCAGCAGGGCCAGGATGGCGGAAAAACTGTTTTTT. It encodes CASRARMAEKLFF. J is TRBJ1-4 and V is TRBV27; no definite D call. The CDR3 is made up of 13 amino acids. V was trimmed by 6 bases and J by 8 bases, leaving 13 bases between them. Germline V gives CDR1 MNHEY, CDR2 SMNVEV (reference sequence).

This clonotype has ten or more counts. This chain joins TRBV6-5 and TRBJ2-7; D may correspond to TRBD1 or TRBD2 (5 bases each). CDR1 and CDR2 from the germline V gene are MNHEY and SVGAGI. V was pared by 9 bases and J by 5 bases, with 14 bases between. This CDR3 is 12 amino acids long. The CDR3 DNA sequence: TGTGCCAGTTGGGACCTCCGGGACGAGCAGTACTTC. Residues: CASWDLRDEQYF.

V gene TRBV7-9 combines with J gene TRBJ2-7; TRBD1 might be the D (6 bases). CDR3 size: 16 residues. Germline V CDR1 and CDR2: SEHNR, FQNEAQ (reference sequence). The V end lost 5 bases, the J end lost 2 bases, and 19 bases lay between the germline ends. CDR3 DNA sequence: TGTGCCAGCAGCACTCCTCAGGACAGTAGGGCCTACGAGCAGTACTTC. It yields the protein CASSTPQDSRAYEQYF.

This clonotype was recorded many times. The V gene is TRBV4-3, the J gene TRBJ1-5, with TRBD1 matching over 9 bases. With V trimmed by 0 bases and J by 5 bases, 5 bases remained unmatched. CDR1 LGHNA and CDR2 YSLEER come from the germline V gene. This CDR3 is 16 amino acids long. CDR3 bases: TGCGCCAGCAGCCAAGATGCGACAGGGGGTGATCAGCCCCAGCATTTT. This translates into CASSQDATGGDQPQHF.

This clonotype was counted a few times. This CDR3 is CASGHLAGESEQYF. The CDR3 nucleotides are TGTGCCAGCGGTCATTTAGCGGGAGAAAGCGAGCAGTACTTC. This chain connects TRBV6-2 or TRBV6-3 to TRBJ2-7, with 9 bases aligning to TRBD2. Germline CDR1 and CDR2: MNHEY and SVGEGT. The V segment lost 8 bases and the J segment 6 bases; nucleotides outside the gene matches: 11. This CDR3 region has 14 residues.